A selection of T cell receptor beta chains follows, all from one sample in a study of OX40 agonist ivuxolimab in advanced cancers. Repertoires were generated with immunoSEQ multiplex PCR, while TCRdb's copy carries only in-frame clones and drops some. The table has 20,000 or so clones, 74% seen once. This material consisted of CD4+ or CD8+ T cells sorted from blood, taken in a trial of the OX40 agonist ivuxolimab. The source of these receptors is an adult with an advanced solid tumor such as melanoma, head and neck, liver or kidney cancer. Both conserved end residues are part of each CDR3. D genes are given only for firm matches. Where a row states a size, it is once, few, many or the class of an expanded clone; other rows omit it.

abundance | j_gene | v_gene | d_gene | CDR3aa | CDR3nt
. | TRBJ2-7 | TRBV7-9 | . | CASSSWAYEQYF | TGTGCCAGCAGCTCGTGGGCCTACGAGCAGTACTTC
. | TRBJ2-3 | TRBV6-4 | TRBD2 | CASSDSSGGTDTQYF | TGTGCCAGCAGTGACTCTAGCGGGGGCACAGATACGCAGTATTTT
. | TRBJ2-3 | TRBV6-1 | . | CASSEEIGQRGADTQYF | TGTGCCAGCAGTGAAGAGATTGGACAGAGAGGGGCAGATACGCAGTATTTT
. | TRBJ2-5 | TRBV6-5 | . | CASSYTLGHRETQYF | TGTGCCAGCAGTTACACCCTAGGCCACCGGGAGACCCAGTACTTC
. | TRBJ2-1 | TRBV9 | . | CASSSGSYNEQFF | TGTGCCAGCTCTTCAGGGTCCTACAATGAGCAGTTCTTC
few | TRBJ2-1 | TRBV14 | TRBD2 | CASSPPGSGRASAEFF | TGTGCCAGCAGCCCCCCAGGTAGCGGGAGGGCGAGTGCGGAGTTCTTC
. | TRBJ1-2 | TRBV5-4 | TRBD1 | CASSFGQGTSGYTF | TGTGCCAGCAGTTTCGGACAGGGGACTAGCGGCTACACCTTC
. | TRBJ2-2 | TRBV27 | . | CASRKGWTGELFF | TGTGCCAGCAGGAAGGGTTGGACCGGGGAGCTGTTTTTT
few | TRBJ2-7 | TRBV28 | . | CASSLITEDYEQYF | TGTGCCAGCAGTTTAATTACGGAAGACTACGAGCAGTACTTC
. | TRBJ2-7 | TRBV5-1 | TRBD1 | CASSFRDRVEQYF | TGCGCCAGCAGCTTCCGGGACAGGGTTGAGCAGTACTTC
few | TRBJ1-4 | TRBV9 | TRBD1 | CASSAAGGYTNEKLFF | TGTGCCAGCAGCGCCGCAGGGGGCTACACTAATGAAAAACTGTTTTTT
. | TRBJ1-5 | TRBV27 | TRBD1 | CASGDRGRYGQPQHF | TGTGCCAGCGGAGACAGGGGGAGGTACGGGCAGCCCCAGCATTTT
. | TRBJ2-3 | TRBV7-9 | TRBD1 | CASRHDRGDTQYF | TGTGCCAGCAGACACGACAGGGGTGATACGCAGTATTTT
. | TRBJ1-2 | TRBV5-5 | . | CASSQETRQGLYTF | TGCGCCAGCAGCCAAGAAACTCGGCAGGGCCTCTACACCTTC
few | TRBJ1-2 | TRBV19 | . | CASSSIPVPGYGYTF | TGTGCCAGTAGTTCAATCCCAGTCCCAGGCTATGGCTACACCTTC
. | TRBJ2-7 | TRBV6-5 | . | CASSTPTEISLEQYF | TGTGCCAGCAGTACTCCGACAGAGATAAGTCTCGAGCAGTACTTC
. | TRBJ1-1 | TRBV28 | . | CASSPSEGSTEAFF | TGTGCCAGCAGTCCCTCGGAGGGGTCCACTGAAGCTTTCTTT
few | TRBJ2-2 | TRBV4-1 | TRBD2 | CASSQVPSGTGELFF | TGCGCCAGCAGCCAAGTTCCTAGCGGGACCGGGGAGCTGTTTTTT
. | TRBJ1-5 | TRBV30 | . | CAWSAGAGNQPQHF | TGTGCCTGGAGTGCAGGGGCAGGTAATCAGCCCCAGCATTTT
. | TRBJ2-4 | TRBV27 | TRBD2 | CASSLNGLAGGSKNIQYF | TGTGCCAGCAGTTTGAATGGACTAGCGGGTGGATCCAAAAACATTCAGTACTTC
. | TRBJ2-3 | TRBV7-6 | TRBD2 | CASSQLAGAPPGTDTQYF | TGTGCCAGCAGCCAACTAGCGGGGGCCCCCCCGGGTACAGATACGCAGTATTTT
. | TRBJ2-2 | TRBV9 | . | CASSEGLTTGELFF | TGTGCCAGCAGCGAGGGACTCACCACCGGGGAGCTGTTTTTT
few | TRBJ2-1 | TRBV7-9 | TRBD1 | CASSFWDSSYNEQFF | TGTGCCAGCAGCTTCTGGGACAGCTCCTACAATGAGCAGTTCTTC
once | TRBJ2-7 | TRBV5-6 | . | CASSSPSYEQYF | TGTGCCAGCAGCTCCCCCTCCTACGAGCAGTACTTC
. | TRBJ2-1 | TRBV5-6 | . | CASSSGFEQFF | TGTGCCAGCAGCTCAGGTTTTGAGCAGTTCTTC
. | TRBJ2-1 | TRBV9 | TRBD2 | CASSALAGEYLGEQFF | TGTGCCAGCAGCGCCCTAGCGGGAGAATATCTGGGTGAGCAGTTCTTC
many | TRBJ2-7 | TRBV4-1 | . | CASSQEEDSSYEQYF | TGCGCCAGCAGCCAAGAGGAGGACAGCTCCTACGAGCAGTACTTC
once | TRBJ2-7 | TRBV6-5 | . | CASSYGGSEQYF | TGTGCCAGCAGTTACGGGGGCTCCGAGCAGTACTTC
few | TRBJ2-7 | TRBV30 | TRBD1 | CAWSDFRDRSYEQYF | TGTGCCTGGAGTGATTTCCGGGACAGATCCTACGAGCAGTACTTC
once | TRBJ1-2 | TRBV2 | TRBD1 | CASSRQGGSYGYTF | TGTGCCAGCAGTAGACAGGGCGGGTCCTATGGCTACACCTTC
. | TRBJ2-3 | TRBV15 | TRBD2 | CATRRRAGGTDTQYF | TGTGCCACCAGGAGGCGAGCGGGAGGGACAGATACGCAGTATTTT
. | TRBJ2-1 | TRBV9 | TRBD1 | CASSVAGTGVYNEQFF | TGTGCCAGCAGCGTAGCAGGGACAGGGGTCTACAATGAGCAGTTCTTC
few | TRBJ1-4 | TRBV6-1 | TRBD1 | CASSDQYGTVNEKLFF | TGTGCCAGCAGTGATCAATACGGGACAGTGAATGAAAAACTGTTTTTT
. | TRBJ2-1 | TRBV29-1 | . | CSGDDGDEQFF | TGCAGCGGGGACGACGGAGATGAGCAGTTCTTC
. | TRBJ2-5 | TRBV5-1 | . | CASSPGRLGETQYF | TGCGCCAGCAGCCCAGGCCGGTTGGGTGAGACCCAGTACTTC
. | TRBJ2-1 | TRBV19 | . | CASSMGGGGREQFF | TGTGCCAGTAGTATGGGAGGAGGGGGTCGGGAGCAGTTCTTC
. | TRBJ1-3 | TRBV5-4 | . | CASSLVGGNTIYF | TGTGCCAGCAGCTTGGTGGGAGGAAACACCATATATTTT
. | TRBJ2-3 | TRBV4-3 | TRBD2 | CASSPRGSGGTADTQYF | TGCGCCAGCAGCCCAAGGGGTAGCGGGGGGACGGCAGATACGCAGTATTTT
. | TRBJ2-7 | TRBV5-1 | TRBD2 | CASSLEGSGNHWYF | TGCGCCAGCAGCTTGGAAGGTAGCGGGAACCATTGGTACTTC
few | TRBJ2-7 | TRBV11-2 | TRBD1 | CASSWRQGDTEQYF | TGTGCCAGCAGCTGGAGACAGGGGGATACCGAGCAGTACTTC
few | TRBJ2-2 | TRBV5-6 | TRBD2 | CASSLVAGVTGELFF | TGTGCCAGCAGCTTGGTAGCGGGAGTCACCGGGGAGCTGTTTTTT
. | TRBJ2-1 | TRBV29-1 | TRBD2 | CSAPAGTYNEQFF | TGCAGCGCTCCAGCGGGAACCTACAATGAGCAGTTCTTC
. | TRBJ1-2 | TRBV27 | . | CASAGSSYGYTF | TGTGCCAGCGCCGGGTCCAGCTATGGCTACACCTTC
. | TRBJ2-6 | TRBV5-4 | . | CASSFSDSGANVLTF | TGTGCCAGCAGCTTCTCGGACTCTGGGGCCAACGTCCTGACTTTC
. | TRBJ1-1 | TRBV5-1 | . | CASSFAYGAEAFF | TGCGCCAGCAGCTTCGCATATGGGGCTGAAGCTTTCTTT